The 17 T cell receptor beta chains given below trace back to one sample, sequenced in a study of blood T cell repertoires in COVID-19 (TCRdb year 2020). Preparation of the library involved the immunoSEQ multiplex PCR assay. TCRdb re-hosts the immuneACCESS table, in-frame sequences only. Its copies lack some clones; in the studies checked, an unresolved V gene accounts for under half of them, and the cause for the rest is not known. The sample data list over 60,000 clones, and roughly 90% of these were observed just once. Jointly, the top ten make up about 17% of the sample. Sequences were obtained from peripheral blood. These receptors originate from a woman older than 75 with active or convalescent COVID-19.

A single count supports this clone. The rearrangement links TRBV7-8 to TRBJ2-7; 8 bases fit TRBD1. The CDR3 consists of 15 residues. J was trimmed by 1 base and V by 3 bases; bases with no gene match: 5. CDR1 is SGHVS, CDR2 FQNEAQ, per germline. This CDR3 reads CASSFNRDRSYEQYF. The CDR3, as DNA: TGTGCCAGCAGCTTTAATAGGGACAGGTCCTACGAGCAGTACTTC. Combining the CDR3 with reference TRBV7-8 and TRBJ2-7 gives the whole variable domain GAGVSQSPRYKVAKRGQDVALRCDPISGHVSLFWYQQALGQGPEFLTYFQNEAQLDKSGLPSDRFFAERPEGSVSTLKIQRTQQEDSAVYLCASSFNRDRSYEQYFGPGTRLTVT.

The chain is built from TRBV7-3 and TRBJ2-3; unclear D gene. Germline V gives CDR1 SGHTA, CDR2 FQGTGA. V was cut by 5 bases and J by 2 bases, with 14 bases left in between. The CDR3 is 15 residues long. DNA of the CDR3: TGTGCCAGCAGCATTTACGCTCTACCCACAGATACGCAGTATTTT. Translating gives CASSIYALPTDTQYF.

The chain combines TRBV28 with TRBJ2-4, with D possibly matching TRBD2 (5 bases). Germline loops: CDR1 MDHEN, CDR2 SYDVKM. The CDR3 extends over 14 amino acids. V was clipped by 2 bases and J by 7 bases, with 12 bases between them. In DNA, the CDR3 is TGTGCCAGCAGTTTACAGCAAGGCGGGAACATTCAGTACTTC. Translating it yields CASSLQQGGNIQYF.

The chain uses TRBV12-3 or TRBV12-4 and TRBJ1-4; D may be TRBD1 (6 bases). The germline V and J ends were trimmed by 6 bases and 8 bases, with 13 bases remaining between them. This CDR3 region has 13 residues. The CDR3 DNA reads as TGTGCCAGCAGAAAAACAGGGAACGAAAAACTGTTTTTT. Amino acids: CASRKTGNEKLFF.

For the CDR3, the DNA is TGCGCCAGCAGCTTGGACACACTAAACAATGAGCAGTTCTTC. This gives the protein CASSLDTLNNEQFF. V gene TRBV5-1 combines with J gene TRBJ2-1; D call uncertain. V lost 0 bases, J lost 5 bases, and 9 bases lay in between. Germline CDR1 is SGHRS and CDR2 is YFSETQ. The CDR3 covers 14 residues.

This chain links TRBV10-3 with TRBJ1-1; 7 bases fit TRBD1. Per the germline V gene, CDR1 is ENHRY and CDR2 is SYGVKD. J gave up 0 bases and V 6 bases, and 4 bases lay outside the gene matches. This CDR3 spans 14 amino acids. In nucleotides, the CDR3 is TGTGCCATCAGGACCGGGACAGTGAACACTGAAGCTTTCTTT. It codes for CAIRTGTVNTEAFF.

The V and J genes are TRBV6-5 and TRBJ1-5; D ambiguous. This CDR3 spans 14 amino acids. Germline CDR1 MNHEY, CDR2 SVGAGI. V shed 7 bases and J shed 3 bases, with 13 bases lying between them. The DNA for the CDR3 is TGTGCCAGCACCTTTGAACGGTCCAATCAGCCCCAGCATTTT. It specifies CASTFERSNQPQHF.

The chain joins TRBV7-6 to TRBJ2-3; 8 bases align to TRBD2. CDR3 length equals 16 residues. Unmatched junction bases numbered 6, after V lost 4 bases and J lost 0 bases. Germline V CDR1 and CDR2: SGHVS, FNYEAQ. The CDR3 DNA reads as TGTGCCAGCAGCTGGAGCGGGGGTGCTAGCACAGATACGCAGTATTTT. Translation gives CASSWSGGASTDTQYF.

This rearrangement joins TRBV28 to TRBJ2-2; 9 nucleotides match TRBD1. The CDR3 covers 14 residues. Losses at the gene ends were 6 bases for V and 4 bases for J; bases not matched to a gene: 3. Germline V gene sequence: CDR1 MDHEN, CDR2 SYDVKM. In nucleotides, the CDR3 is TGTGCCAGCAGCGACAGGGGGATCACCGGGGAGCTGTTTTTT. Translation gives CASSDRGITGELFF.

The V gene is TRBV6-5, the J gene TRBJ2-5; D may be TRBD2 (6 bases). V gave up 3 bases and J gave up 3 bases, with 14 bases separating them. This CDR3 is 15 amino acids long. Germline V gene lookup returns CDR1 MNHEY and CDR2 SVGAGI. The DNA for the CDR3 is TGTGCCAGCAGTTATCTTGGGACTGGAGAAGAGACCCAGTACTTC. It specifies CASSYLGTGEETQYF.

This chain connects TRBV7-3 to TRBJ2-1; 13 bases are shared with TRBD2. The CDR3 is 14 residues long. The V segment lost 8 bases and the J segment 8 bases; nucleotides outside the gene matches: 6. Germline V lookup: CDR1 SGHTA, CDR2 FQGTGA. Here the CDR3 reads CASGTSGDVHEQFF. CDR3 nucleotides: TGTGCCAGCGGGACTAGCGGGGATGTCCATGAGCAGTTCTTC.

The gene calls are TRBV7-2 and TRBJ2-7; 7 bases align to TRBD1. Germline V gene sequence: CDR1 SGHTA, CDR2 FQGNSA. The CDR3 extends over 15 amino acids. Unmatched junction bases numbered 9, after V lost 7 bases and J lost 0 bases. The CDR3 reads CASTLGTASSYEQYF. The CDR3 DNA reads TGTGCCAGCACCCTCGGGACAGCTTCCTCCTACGAGCAGTACTTC.

CDR3 protein: CASSLALLAGGQETQYF. The CDR3 DNA is TGTGCCAGCAGCTTGGCCCTACTAGCGGGGGGTCAAGAGACCCAGTACTTC. This chain uses TRBV7-8 with TRBJ2-5, with TRBD2 identical over 12 bases. V lost 3 bases, J lost 2 bases, and 7 bases stayed unmatched. Germline CDR1 and CDR2: SGHVS and FQNEAQ. The CDR3 extends over 17 amino acids. Drawing the rest from reference TRBV7-8 and TRBJ2-5, the complete variable domain is GAGVSQSPRYKVAKRGQDVALRCDPISGHVSLFWYQQALGQGPEFLTYFQNEAQLDKSGLPSDRFFAERPEGSVSTLKIQRTQQEDSAVYLCASSLALLAGGQETQYFGPGTRLLVL.

The V call is TRBV5-5, the J call TRBJ2-7, with 9 bases lining up with TRBD1. The V gene end was trimmed by 0 bases and the J gene end by 9 bases; junction bases not matched to a gene: 10. Per germline, CDR1 SGHKS and CDR2 YYEKEE (reference sequence). CDR3 length equals 15 residues. The CDR3 DNA reads as TGTGCCAGCAGCTTGGTGGACAGGGGTTATGAGGGGCAGTACTTC. This encodes CASSLVDRGYEGQYF.

This clone is classed as medium-sized. This chain connects TRBV19 to TRBJ1-1, with TRBD1 as a possible D gene (5 bases). Germline CDR1 LNHDA, CDR2 SQIVND (reference sequence). CDR3 size: 14 residues. V was trimmed by 3 bases and J by 0 bases, leaving 8 bases between them. The CDR3 coding sequence is TGTGCCAGTAGTATGGAGGGGTTGAACACTGAAGCTTTCTTT. This sequence encodes CASSMEGLNTEAFF.

The count of this clone is one. The chain couples TRBV6-6 to TRBJ1-5, with 7 bases identical to TRBD1. J was trimmed by 6 bases and V by 6 bases; bases with no gene match: 5. The CDR3 has 13 amino acids. Per germline, CDR1 MNHNY and CDR2 SVGAGI (reference sequence). CDR3 region: CASRRDSAQPQHF. In DNA, the CDR3 is TGTGCCAGCAGACGGGACAGTGCTCAGCCCCAGCATTTT.

The gene calls are TRBV13 and TRBJ1-3; 7 bases align to TRBD1. Looked up from germline, CDR1 is PRHDT and CDR2 is FYEKMQ (reference sequence). V gave up 3 bases and J gave up 4 bases; unmatched junction bases: 3. This CDR3 comprises 14 residues. In nucleotides, the CDR3 is TGTGCCAGCAGCTTGACAGGGAGCGGAAACACCATATATTTT. Translated: CASSLTGSGNTIYF.